This T cell receptor (beta chain) came from a study of blood T cell repertoires in COVID-19. Study-wide background: The origin of the acute and convalescent COVID-19 samples was the United States, Italy and Spain. The cDNA or gDNA used as material had been derived from T cells, B-cell-depleted T cells, or PBMCs.

In the original workflow: It was from reference gene primer amplification that nucleated cell counts were estimated. Data came from immunoSEQ multiplex PCR; TCRdb stores just in-frame clones and leaves some out. V and J calls and clone size are copied from that table; D and trimming were computed from the DNA. The sample has about 250,000 clones, around four fifths seen once. From germline, CDR1 is SQVTM and CDR2 ANQGSEA. The CDR3 contains 12 residues. Between the trimmed V and J ends, which lost 5 bases and 5 bases, there was a span of 13 bases. This rearrangement joins TRBV29-1 to TRBJ2-7; the D gene is possibly TRBD2 (7 bases). Sequencing was performed on peripheral blood. The origin of this receptor is a middle-aged man with active or convalescent COVID-19. The CDR3 is CSVSRGGNEQYF. CDR3 coding DNA: TGCAGCGTTTCAAGGGGGGGGAACGAGCAGTACTTC.